These 13 T cell receptor beta chains originate from one sample sequenced in a study of blood T cells in healthy people across ages (dated by TCRdb to the mid-2010s). Library method: 5' RACE. Instrument used: Illumina HiSeq 2500. A second about 6 to 11 cycle PCR used a sample-barcoded 5' primer and a J-beta primer mix. TCRdb redid the processing of the public reads, applying fastp at Q25 and MiXCR, and retained in-frame beta chains. Each CDR3 protein gets just one entry, which takes the most common genes and DNA from the rows behind it. The sample table lists about 640,000 distinct CDR3 sequences, about 30% of them with a count of one. Jointly, the top ten make up roughly 14% of the sample. The sequencing sample was made of blood. The receptors derive from a woman of 80 years or more in good health.

This clonotype showed up many times. The chain is built from TRBV4-1 and TRBJ1-2, with TRBD1 as a possible D gene (5 bases). Germline V gene sequence: CDR1 MGHRA, CDR2 YSYEKL. Trimming took 0 bases from V and 4 from J, leaving 15 bases between them. CDR3 length equals 16 residues. Written as DNA, the CDR3 is TGCGCCAGCAGCCAAGAAAGTGGGGGACCGCTCTATGGCTACACCTTC. This codes for CASSQESGGPLYGYTF.

Regarding this clonotype: A much larger clone differs from this one at a single base, so this may be a read error. The chain couples TRBV20-1 to TRBJ2-1, with D possibly being TRBD2 (6 bases). The DNA end is a closer match to TRBJ2-7, so the J assignment may be wrong. The CDR3 contains 13 residues. In germline, CDR1 is DFQATT, CDR2 SNEGSKA (reference sequence). DNA for the CDR3: TGCAGTGCTGGAAGGGACTTTTACAATGAGCAGTACTTC. As protein: CSAGRDFYNEQYF.

Of note for this clonotype: A single base separates this from a much larger clone, so it may be a read error. The chain links TRBV7-2 to TRBJ1-5, with 9 bases identical to TRBD1. Germline values: CDR1 SGHTA, CDR2 FQGNSA. This CDR3 is built from 15 residues. The CDR3 loop reads CVSSMGTGIGQPQHF. CDR3 coding DNA: TGTGTCAGCAGCATGGGGACAGGGATAGGTCAGCCCCAGCATTTT. The full variable domain, completed using reference TRBV7-2 and TRBJ1-5, is GAGVSQSPSNKVTEKGKDVELRCDPISGHTALYWYRQSLGQGLEFLIYFQGNSAPDKSGLPSDRFSAERTGGSVSTLTIQRTQQEDSAVYLCVSSMGTGIGQPQHFGDGTRLSIL.

The chain recombines TRBV6-5 with TRBJ2-1; TRBD2 aligns across 14 bases. This CDR3 comprises 17 residues. Trimming took 4 bases from V and 6 from J; bases not matched to a gene: 8. The germline V gene has CDR1 MNHEY and CDR2 SVGAGI. The CDR3 DNA reads TGTGCCAGCAGTTTCCTGACTAGCGGGGGGGCAAGCAATGAGCAGTTCTTC. It codes for CASSFLTSGGASNEQFF.

The chain carries TRBV5-6 and TRBJ1-5; maybe TRBD1 (6 bases). The V end was cut by 1 base, the J end by 6 bases, with 14 bases between. CDR3 length: 15 residues. CDR1 SGHDT and CDR2 YYEEEE come from the germline V gene. The CDR3 DNA is TGTGCCAGCAGCTTGAGGTTTGGGGGGGCTCAGCCCCAGCATTTT. Translating it yields CASSLRFGGAQPQHF.

The chain combines TRBV25-1 with TRBJ1-6, with 9 nucleotides matching TRBD1. The CDR3 is 15 amino acids. Trimming took 4 bases from V and 9 from J; bases not matched to a gene: 7. CDR1 is MGHDK and CDR2 is SYGVNS in the germline V gene. CDR3 nucleotides: TGTGCCAGCAGTGCCAATGGGGACAGGGTTTCACCCCTCCACTTT. Protein product: CASSANGDRVSPLHF.

The chain uses TRBV9 and TRBJ2-5, with 7 bases matching TRBD1. V trimming: 3 bases; J trimming: 7 bases; junction bases outside the gene matches: 9. CDR3 size: 14 residues. The germline gives CDR1 SGDLS, CDR2 YYNGEE. CDR3 nucleotide sequence: TGTGCCAGCAGCGGAGGCGAGGGGGCGAGGACCCAGTACTTC. This translates into CASSGGEGARTQYF.

This clonotype was counted many times. This chain connects TRBV10-3 to TRBJ1-2; perhaps TRBD1 as D (5 bases). Germline loops: CDR1 ENHRY, CDR2 SYGVKD. V lost 2 bases and J 6 bases, leaving 13 bases between the germline ends. CDR3 length equals 14 residues. CDR3 coding DNA: TGTGCCATCAGTGAGAGGAGGGACCTTGATGGCTACACCTTC. This gives the protein CAISERRDLDGYTF.

V gene TRBV30 combines with J gene TRBJ2-7; TRBD1 aligns across 9 bases. Per germline, CDR1 GTSNPN and CDR2 SVGIG (reference sequence). The CDR3 consists of 14 residues. Germline trimming cut 3 bases from V and 1 base from J; bases unmatched to any gene: 4. As DNA, the CDR3 is TGTGCCTGGAGGGTCGGGACAGGGTCCTACGAGCAGTACTTC. Its translation: CAWRVGTGSYEQYF.

This clonotype was detected ten times or more. The chain links TRBV7-2 to TRBJ1-1, with D maybe TRBD1 (5 bases). Germline values: CDR1 SGHTA, CDR2 FQGNSA. This CDR3 has 15 amino acids. Deletions cut 5 bases from V and 5 bases from J, with 18 bases between. In DNA form, the CDR3 reads TGTGCCAGCAGCCCCAGGGCAGGGACGAGAACTGAAGCTTTCTTT. Translated: CASSPRAGTRTEAFF.

Remarks on this clonotype: This clone may be a read error of a much larger clone one base away. The chain has TRBV6-5 and TRBJ2-7, with 7 positions matching TRBD2. With 7 bases clipped from V and 10 bases from J, the junction kept 13 bases outside the gene matches. CDR3 size: 13 residues. Per germline, CDR1 MNHEY and CDR2 SVGAGI. For the CDR3, the DNA is TGTGCCAGCAACCCTAGCGGACAAGAGTCCCAGTACTTC. Its translation is CASNPSGQESQYF.

This sequence joins TRBV5-1 and TRBJ1-1, with 8 bases identical to TRBD1. V shed 4 bases and J 0 bases; nucleotides not matched to a gene: 14. Germline V gives CDR1 SGHRS, CDR2 YFSETQ. The CDR3 covers 18 residues. CDR3 residues: CASSPHFDRGRLNTEAFF. CDR3 DNA sequence: TGCGCCAGCAGCCCTCACTTTGACAGGGGTAGGTTGAACACTGAAGCTTTCTTT.

Details on this clonotype: A much larger clonotype is one base distant, so this may be a read error. The chain links TRBV27 to TRBJ2-5; 11 bases are shared with TRBD2. The V gene end was trimmed by 6 bases and the J gene end by 11 bases; junction bases not matched to a gene: 20. CDR1 and CDR2 (germline): MNHEY, SMNVEV (reference sequence). The CDR3 spans 17 residues. The CDR3 loop reads CASSMRLAGGLGNEQYF. CDR3 nucleotide sequence: TGTGCCAGCAGCATGCGCTTAGCGGGGGGGCTGGGGAATGAGCAGTACTTC.